The 30 T cell receptor beta chains in this list originate from one sample, sequenced in a study of cytomegalovirus exposure and HLA in healthy donors. Use of 60 Vbeta and 13 Jbeta primers characterized the PCR. Measured with immunoSEQ multiplex PCR; TCRdb has only the in-frame clones, and not every one. The data hold about 120,000 clones, with roughly 77% observed a single time. Sequenced sample: PBMCs. The receptors shown here come from a man in his forties or fifties in good health and CMV-seropositive.

This sequence joins TRBV4-1 and TRBJ2-5; weak D call: TRBD1 (6 bases). The CDR3 loop spans 16 amino acids. The V and J ends lost 4 bases and 4 bases respectively, with 19 bases between them. Germline V gene lookup returns CDR1 MGHRA and CDR2 YSYEKL. DNA for the CDR3: TGCGCCAGCAGCCCAACTGGCCCGGGACAAGGAGAGACCCAGTACTTC. Translation gives CASSPTGPGQGETQYF.

The chain is built from TRBV7-9 and TRBJ1-5, with TRBD1 matching over 12 bases. The trim removed 5 bases at V and 1 base at J, leaving 3 bases unmatched. CDR1 is SEHNR and CDR2 is FQNEAQ in the germline V gene (reference sequence). This CDR3 comprises 16 residues. The DNA for the CDR3 is TGTGCCAGCAGCCCGGGACAGGGGGCGAGCAATCAGCCCCAGCATTTT. Residues: CASSPGQGASNQPQHF.

This clone was seen a few times. The chain joins TRBV5-1 to TRBJ1-1; D is ambiguous. CDR1 and CDR2 (germline): SGHRS, YFSETQ. Trimming took off 6 bases at V and 0 bases at J, with 15 bases between the two ends. This CDR3 spans 15 amino acids. The DNA for the CDR3 is TGCGCCAGCAAGGAGGGCACGAGTATGAACACTGAAGCTTTCTTT. Its translation: CASKEGTSMNTEAFF.

Concerning this clone itself: The same CDR3 also results from other DNA sequences found in this sample. The chain combines TRBV5-1 with TRBJ2-7; 10 nucleotides align to TRBD2. V was pared by 3 bases and J by 3 bases, with 0 bases of the junction left unmatched. The CDR3 runs to 13 residues. Germline loops: CDR1 SGHRS, CDR2 YFSETQ. The CDR3: CASSSSGSYEQYF. Written as DNA, the CDR3 is TGCGCCAGCAGCTCTAGCGGGAGCTACGAGCAGTACTTC.

The gene calls are TRBV6-6 and TRBJ2-7, with 12 bases fitting TRBD2. V was pared by 2 bases and J by 3 bases, with 5 bases of the junction left unmatched. The CDR3 spans 16 residues. Per germline, CDR1 MNHNY and CDR2 SVGAGI (reference sequence). CDR3 loop: CASSYQWTSGNYEQYF. The DNA of the CDR3 is TGTGCCAGCAGTTACCAGTGGACTAGCGGGAACTACGAGCAGTACTTC.

V usage is TRBV18 and J usage is TRBJ2-5; D is unclear. Germline V gene lookup returns CDR1 KGHSH and CDR2 LQKENI. There are 11 residues in the CDR3. V was trimmed by 3 bases and J by 5 bases, leaving 4 bases between them. DNA of the CDR3: TGTGCCAGCTCACCCGAGGAGACCCAGTACTTC. Protein product: CASSPEETQYF.

This clone was found a few times. The V gene is TRBV7-9, the J gene TRBJ1-1; the match to TRBD1 covers 10 bases. The length of the CDR3 is 16 residues. V shed 3 bases, J shed 2 bases, and the junction held 6 bases outside the gene matches. In germline, CDR1 is SEHNR, CDR2 FQNEAQ (reference sequence). The CDR3 protein is CASSFRGQGFNTEAFF. DNA of the CDR3: TGTGCCAGCAGCTTTAGGGGACAGGGGTTTAACACTGAAGCTTTCTTT.

This chain joins TRBV2 and TRBJ2-5, with D tentatively TRBD1 (6 bases). Trimming took 2 bases from V and 5 from J, leaving 15 bases between them. CDR1 and CDR2 from the germline V gene are SNHLY and FYNNEI. This CDR3 has 15 amino acids. The CDR3 DNA sequence: TGTGCCAGCAGTGAACAAGGCCAGGGGCTGGAGACCCAGTACTTC. Encoded protein: CASSEQGQGLETQYF.

The chain employs TRBV30 and TRBJ1-1; perhaps TRBD1 as D (5 bases). The CDR3 runs to 14 residues. Germline V gives CDR1 GTSNPN, CDR2 SVGIG (reference sequence). Trimming left V 3 bases short and J 3 bases short, with 14 bases between. The CDR3 DNA follows: TGTGCCTGGAGATACAGGCCACTGGACACTGAAGCTTTCTTT. Residues: CAWRYRPLDTEAFF. Looking up the rest from reference TRBV30 and TRBJ1-1 gives the full variable domain: SQTIHQWPATLVQPVGSPLSLECTVEGTSNPNLYWYRQAAGRGLQLLFYSVGIGQISSEVPQNLSASRPQDRQFILSSKKLLLSDSGFYLCAWRYRPLDTEAFFGQGTRLTVV.

V is TRBV5-1 and J is TRBJ1-3; TRBD1 is a possible D gene (5 bases). The germline V gene encodes CDR1 SGHRS and CDR2 YFSETQ. V shed 2 bases and J shed 3 bases, with 9 bases lying between them. The CDR3 contains 14 residues. The CDR3, as DNA: TGCGCCAGCAGCTTAGGGGCGAGTGGAAACACCATATATTTT. The encoded protein is CASSLGASGNTIYF.

The rearrangement joins TRBV5-1 to TRBJ1-1; 9 bases are shared with TRBD1. The CDR3 is 16 amino acids. V lost 0 bases and J lost 0; bases outside the gene matches: 3. Per germline, CDR1 SGHRS and CDR2 YFSETQ. The CDR3 loop reads CASSLGDRVLNTEAFF. For the CDR3, the DNA is TGCGCCAGCAGCTTGGGGGACAGGGTTTTGAACACTGAAGCTTTCTTT.

The chain has TRBV5-1 and TRBJ1-1; 8 bases are a match to TRBD1. The CDR3 covers 13 residues. The J segment lost 9 bases and the V segment lost 3 bases, leaving 7 bases of the junction unmatched. The germline CDR1 and CDR2 sequences are SGHRS and YFSETQ. CDR3 loop: CASSYDRGDQAFF. In DNA form, the CDR3 reads TGCGCCAGCAGCTATGACAGGGGCGATCAAGCTTTCTTT.

The V gene is TRBV7-2, the J gene TRBJ2-1; 7 bases are shared with TRBD1. The CDR3 consists of 15 residues. J was trimmed by 13 bases and V by 0 bases; bases with no gene match: 12. CDR1 and CDR2 (germline): SGHTA, FQGNSA. CDR3 loop: CASSLAIMSRGIQFF. The DNA of the CDR3 is TGTGCCAGCAGCTTAGCCATAATGTCCAGGGGGATACAGTTCTTC.

The genes are TRBV30 and TRBJ2-5; D is perhaps TRBD2 (5 bases). CDR1 and CDR2 from the germline V gene are GTSNPN and SVGIG (reference sequence). This CDR3 spans 12 amino acids. The germline V and J ends were trimmed by 4 bases and 4 bases, with 10 bases remaining between them. The CDR3 bases are TGTGCCTGGACGGGGTCAGGAGAGACCCAGTACTTC. This gives the protein CAWTGSGETQYF.

The gene calls are TRBV9 and TRBJ2-3; maybe TRBD2 (6 bases). With 6 bases removed from V and 3 bases from J, the gap between germline ends came to 11 bases. The CDR3 contains 13 residues. Germline CDR1 and CDR2: SGDLS and YYNGEE. The CDR3 reads CASTGLKTDTQYF. The CDR3 region has the DNA TGTGCCAGCACTGGACTAAAGACAGATACGCAGTATTTT.

The chain carries TRBV28 and TRBJ1-1, with D unclear. V dropped 2 bases and J dropped 5 bases, with 6 bases sitting between them. This CDR3 region has 12 residues. Per the germline V gene, CDR1 is MDHEN and CDR2 is SYDVKM. The DNA for the CDR3 is TGTGCCAGCAGTTTAGCCCTAACTGAAGCTTTCTTT. Translating gives CASSLALTEAFF.

This clone came up a few times. The J gene is TRBJ1-3, the V gene TRBV18; 9 bases are shared with TRBD1. Unmatched junction bases numbered 4, after V lost 3 bases and J lost 4 bases. The CDR3 has 15 residues. CDR1 and CDR2 from the germline V gene are KGHSH and LQKENI. CDR3 protein: CASSPQGQGGNTIYF. CDR3 DNA sequence: TGTGCCAGCTCACCTCAAGGACAGGGGGGAAACACCATATATTTT.

Details on this clone: The same CDR3 also results from other DNA sequences found in this sample. This chain uses TRBV30 with TRBJ1-6; 8 nucleotides match TRBD1. Germline V gene lookup returns CDR1 GTSNPN and CDR2 SVGIG (reference sequence). The CDR3 is made up of 15 amino acids. J gave up 10 bases and V 1 base, and 9 bases lay outside the gene matches. CDR3 residues: CAWSGARGLKSPLHF. CDR3 sequence (DNA): TGTGCCTGGAGTGGGGCCAGGGGGCTGAAATCACCCCTCCACTTT.

This clone has a single count. The chain carries TRBV2 and TRBJ1-3; D perhaps matches TRBD1 (5 bases). CDR1 and CDR2 (germline): SNHLY, FYNNEI. With 0 bases removed from V and 1 base from J, the gap between germline ends came to 13 bases. The CDR3 loop spans 17 amino acids. This CDR3 is CASSEATRGRSGNTIYF. The CDR3 nucleotides are TGTGCCAGCAGTGAAGCTACCCGGGGGAGATCTGGAAACACCATATATTTT.

This rearrangement joins TRBV18 to TRBJ1-1, with 11 bases aligning to TRBD1. V lost 2 bases to trimming and J lost 5 bases; unmatched junction nucleotides: 4. Germline CDR1 reads KGHSH; CDR2 reads LQKENI. CDR3 length: 15 residues. CDR3 nucleotide sequence: TGTGCCAGCTCACCAGCCGGACAGGGGGCAACTGAAGCTTTCTTT. Translation gives CASSPAGQGATEAFF.

This rearrangement joins TRBV5-1 to TRBJ2-7; no definite D call. V lost 0 bases to trimming and J lost 0 bases, with 10 bases between them. This CDR3 has 15 residues. Germline V CDR1 and CDR2: SGHRS, YFSETQ. CDR3 protein: CASSLARTSSYEQYF. The CDR3, as DNA: TGCGCCAGCAGCTTGGCCCGCACAAGCTCCTACGAGCAGTACTTC.

This clone was recorded a few times. The gene calls are TRBV6-5 and TRBJ1-1; D is ambiguous. The V end lost 4 bases, the J end lost 6 bases, and 12 bases lay between the germline ends. CDR3 length: 13 amino acids. CDR1 is MNHEY and CDR2 is SVGAGI in the germline V gene. The CDR3 loop reads CASSSGPVSEAFF. The CDR3 DNA follows: TGTGCCAGCAGTTCTGGGCCTGTCTCTGAAGCTTTCTTT.

The V gene is TRBV14, the J gene TRBJ2-7; 7 bases line up with TRBD2. CDR3 length equals 16 residues. V lost 6 bases, J lost 3 bases, and 14 bases stayed unmatched. Germline V CDR1 and CDR2: SGHDN, FVKESK. The CDR3 nucleotides read TGTGCCAGCAGTCAAACCGGGGGGAGGACTGGCTACGAGCAGTACTTC. The encoded protein is CASSQTGGRTGYEQYF.

The V call is TRBV9, the J call TRBJ2-2, with TRBD2 matching 9 bases. The CDR3 runs to 15 residues. CDR1 and CDR2 from the germline V gene are SGDLS and YYNGEE. With V trimmed by 3 bases and J by 5 bases, 5 bases remained unmatched. The CDR3 protein is CASSGGAGGTGELFF. The CDR3 DNA reads as TGTGCCAGCAGCGGAGGGGCGGGAGGGACCGGGGAGCTGTTTTTT.

This chain links TRBV6-1 with TRBJ1-5, with a weak D call TRBD1 (5 bases). CDR3 length: 16 residues. V was trimmed by 4 bases and J by 0 bases, leaving 13 bases between them. Germline V CDR1 and CDR2: MNHNS, SASEGT. Here the CDR3 DNA reads TGTGCCAGCAGTGGAGACTCCAGGGTTAGCAATCAGCCCCAGCATTTT. Protein sequence: CASSGDSRVSNQPQHF.

The chain couples TRBV5-1 to TRBJ2-1; 9 bases are a match to TRBD2. The trim removed 1 base at V and 0 bases at J, leaving 11 bases unmatched. The CDR3 is 19 residues long. The germline gives CDR1 SGHRS, CDR2 YFSETQ. The CDR3 loop is CASSLIGSGGPSSYNEQFF. CDR3 in DNA: TGCGCCAGCAGCTTGATAGGTAGCGGGGGCCCCAGCTCCTACAATGAGCAGTTCTTC.

This rearrangement joins TRBV6-1 to TRBJ2-1, with D perhaps matching TRBD2 (6 bases). The V and J ends lost 0 bases and 2 bases respectively, with 11 bases between them. Germline V gene sequence: CDR1 MNHNS, CDR2 SASEGT. The CDR3 has 16 residues. The CDR3 reads CASSEAGRGAYNEQFF. The CDR3 bases are TGTGCCAGCAGTGAAGCCGGACGCGGGGCCTACAATGAGCAGTTCTTC.

The chain links TRBV6-1 to TRBJ2-3, with TRBD2 matching over 11 bases. CDR1 MNHNS and CDR2 SASEGT come from the germline V gene. J lost 4 bases, V lost 7 bases, and 7 bases had no gene match. The CDR3 sequence is 15 residues long. Here the CDR3 reads CASKTSGVGADTQYF. The CDR3 DNA reads as TGTGCCAGCAAGACTAGCGGGGTGGGGGCAGATACGCAGTATTTT.

The rearrangement uses TRBV5-4 and TRBJ2-5; a weak D match, TRBD2 (7 bases). In germline, CDR1 is SGHNT, CDR2 YYREEE (reference sequence). The CDR3 is made up of 14 amino acids. With 10 bases removed from V and 2 bases from J, the gap between germline ends came to 18 bases. The CDR3 DNA is TGTGCCCTTCAACAGAGGGGGGGGCAAGAGACCCAGTACTTC. Translation gives CALQQRGGQETQYF.

This clone turned up a few times. The chain recombines TRBV7-9 with TRBJ2-5, with a tentative D call TRBD2 (5 bases). The end of the DNA aligns better with TRBJ2-7, so the J call may be wrong. The CDR3 is 14 amino acids. CDR1 is SEHNR and CDR2 is FQNEAQ in the germline V gene (reference sequence). Here the CDR3 reads CASSRRTLSYEQYF. The CDR3 nucleotides read TGTGCCAGCAGCCGCCGGACTCTGTCCTACGAGCAGTACTTC.